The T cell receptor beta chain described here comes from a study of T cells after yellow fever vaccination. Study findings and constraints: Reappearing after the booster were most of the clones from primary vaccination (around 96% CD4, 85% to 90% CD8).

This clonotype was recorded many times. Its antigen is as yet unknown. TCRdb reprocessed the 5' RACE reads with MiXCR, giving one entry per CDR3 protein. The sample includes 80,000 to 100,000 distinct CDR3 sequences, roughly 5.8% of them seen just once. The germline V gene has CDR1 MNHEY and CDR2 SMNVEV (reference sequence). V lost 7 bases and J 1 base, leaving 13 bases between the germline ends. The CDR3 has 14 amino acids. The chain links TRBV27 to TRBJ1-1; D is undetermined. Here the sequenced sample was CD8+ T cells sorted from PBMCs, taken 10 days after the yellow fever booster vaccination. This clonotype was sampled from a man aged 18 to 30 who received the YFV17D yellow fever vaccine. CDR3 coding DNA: TGTGCCAGCACCCTGACGAGTGCGAACACTGAAGCTTTCTTT. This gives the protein CASTLTSANTEAFF.